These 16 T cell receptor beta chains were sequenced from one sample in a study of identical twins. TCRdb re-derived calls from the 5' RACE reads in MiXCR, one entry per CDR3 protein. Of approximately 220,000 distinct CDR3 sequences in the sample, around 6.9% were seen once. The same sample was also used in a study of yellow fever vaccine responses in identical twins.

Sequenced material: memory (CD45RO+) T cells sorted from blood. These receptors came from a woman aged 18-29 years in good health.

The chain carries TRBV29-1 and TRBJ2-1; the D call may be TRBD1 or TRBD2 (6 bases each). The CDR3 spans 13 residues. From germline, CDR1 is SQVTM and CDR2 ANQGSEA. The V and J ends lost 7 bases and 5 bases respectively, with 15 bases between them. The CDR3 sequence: CSAVRDTNNEQFF. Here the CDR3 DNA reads TGCAGCGCCGTGCGGGACACTAACAATGAGCAGTTCTTC.

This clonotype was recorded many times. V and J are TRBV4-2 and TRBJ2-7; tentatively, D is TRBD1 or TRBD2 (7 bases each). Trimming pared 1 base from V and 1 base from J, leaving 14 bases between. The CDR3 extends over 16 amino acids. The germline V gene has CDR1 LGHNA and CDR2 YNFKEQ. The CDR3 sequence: CASSQAGGDSSYEQYF. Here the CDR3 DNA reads TGTGCCAGCAGCCAAGCAGGGGGGGATTCATCCTACGAGCAGTACTTC.

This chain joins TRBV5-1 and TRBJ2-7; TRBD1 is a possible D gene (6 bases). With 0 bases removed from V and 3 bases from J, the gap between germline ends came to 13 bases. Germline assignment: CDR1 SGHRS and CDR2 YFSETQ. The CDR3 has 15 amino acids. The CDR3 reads CASSLGQGSVYEQYF. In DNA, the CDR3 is TGCGCCAGCAGCTTGGGGCAGGGGTCGGTCTACGAGCAGTACTTC.

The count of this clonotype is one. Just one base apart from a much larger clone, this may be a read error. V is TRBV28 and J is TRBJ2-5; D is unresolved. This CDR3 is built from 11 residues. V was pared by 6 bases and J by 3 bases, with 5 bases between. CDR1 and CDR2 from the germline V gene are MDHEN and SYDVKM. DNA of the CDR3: TGTGCCAGCAGCACCGAAGAGACCCAGTACTTC. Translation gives CASSTEETQYF.

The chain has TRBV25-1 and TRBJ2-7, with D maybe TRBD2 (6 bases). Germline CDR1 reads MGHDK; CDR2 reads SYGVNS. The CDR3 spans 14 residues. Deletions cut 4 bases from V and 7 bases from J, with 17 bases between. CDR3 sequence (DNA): TGTGCCAGCAGTGGGGGACTTGGGGTGGGGGAGCAGTACTTC. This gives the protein CASSGGLGVGEQYF.

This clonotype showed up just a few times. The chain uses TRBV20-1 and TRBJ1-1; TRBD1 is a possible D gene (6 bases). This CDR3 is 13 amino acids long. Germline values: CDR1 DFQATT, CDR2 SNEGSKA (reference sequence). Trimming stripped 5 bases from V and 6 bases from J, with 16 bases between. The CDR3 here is CSARRQVDAEAFF. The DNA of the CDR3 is TGCAGTGCTCGGCGACAGGTGGACGCTGAAGCTTTCTTT.

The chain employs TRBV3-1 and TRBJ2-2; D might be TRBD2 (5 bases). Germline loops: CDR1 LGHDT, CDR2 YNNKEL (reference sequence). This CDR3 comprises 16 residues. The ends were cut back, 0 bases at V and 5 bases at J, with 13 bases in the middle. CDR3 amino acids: CASSQERGLGTGELFF. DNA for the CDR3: TGTGCCAGCAGCCAAGAACGAGGGTTGGGGACCGGGGAGCTGTTTTTT.

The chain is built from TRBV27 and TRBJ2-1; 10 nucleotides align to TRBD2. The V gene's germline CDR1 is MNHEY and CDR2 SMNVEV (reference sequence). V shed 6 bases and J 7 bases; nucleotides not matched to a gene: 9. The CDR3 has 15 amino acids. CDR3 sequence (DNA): TGTGCCAGCAGAGTTCTAGCGGGAGTAGGTAATGAGCAGTTCTTC. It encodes CASRVLAGVGNEQFF.

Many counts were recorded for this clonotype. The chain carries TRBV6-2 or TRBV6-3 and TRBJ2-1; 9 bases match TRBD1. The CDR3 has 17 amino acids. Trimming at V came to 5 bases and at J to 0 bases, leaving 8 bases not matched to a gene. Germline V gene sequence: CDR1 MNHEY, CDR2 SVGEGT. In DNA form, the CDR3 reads TGTGCCAGCAGTCATGAACAGGGGGCTGTCTCCTACAATGAGCAGTTCTTC. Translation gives CASSHEQGAVSYNEQFF.

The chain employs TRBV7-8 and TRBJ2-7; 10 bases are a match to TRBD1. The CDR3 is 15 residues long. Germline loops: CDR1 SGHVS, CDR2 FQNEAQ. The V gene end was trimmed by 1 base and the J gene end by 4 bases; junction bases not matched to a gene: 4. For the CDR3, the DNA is TGTGCCAGCAGCTTAGGTGGGACAGGGGCTTACGAGCAGTACTTC. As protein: CASSLGGTGAYEQYF.

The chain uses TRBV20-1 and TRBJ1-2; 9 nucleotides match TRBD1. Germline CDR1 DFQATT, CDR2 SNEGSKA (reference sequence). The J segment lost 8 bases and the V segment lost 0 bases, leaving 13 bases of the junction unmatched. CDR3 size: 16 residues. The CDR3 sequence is CSARDLDRGVARGYTF. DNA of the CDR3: TGCAGTGCTAGAGATCTGGACAGGGGTGTAGCGCGCGGCTACACCTTC.

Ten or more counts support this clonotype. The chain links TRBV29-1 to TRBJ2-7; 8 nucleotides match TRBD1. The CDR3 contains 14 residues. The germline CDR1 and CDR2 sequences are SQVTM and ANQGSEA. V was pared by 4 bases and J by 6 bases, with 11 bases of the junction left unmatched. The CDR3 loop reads CSVGAGTGTSEQYF. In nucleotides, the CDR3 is TGCAGCGTTGGTGCCGGGACAGGTACTTCCGAGCAGTACTTC.

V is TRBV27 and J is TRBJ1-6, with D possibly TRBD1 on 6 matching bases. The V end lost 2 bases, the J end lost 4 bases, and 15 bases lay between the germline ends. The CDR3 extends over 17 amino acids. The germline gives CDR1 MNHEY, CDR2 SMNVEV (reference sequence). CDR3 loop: CASSLVGQGIYNSPLHF. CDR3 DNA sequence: TGTGCCAGCAGTTTAGTCGGTCAGGGGATTTATAATTCACCCCTCCACTTT.

The CDR3 nucleotides are TGTGCCACCCAGAGACAGGGGAACACTGAAGCTTTCTTT. Translation: CATQRQGNTEAFF. The rearrangement uses TRBV25-1 and TRBJ1-1; 7 bases fit TRBD1. Germline values: CDR1 MGHDK, CDR2 SYGVNS. V shed 10 bases and J 1 base; nucleotides not matched to a gene: 6. This CDR3 has 13 amino acids.

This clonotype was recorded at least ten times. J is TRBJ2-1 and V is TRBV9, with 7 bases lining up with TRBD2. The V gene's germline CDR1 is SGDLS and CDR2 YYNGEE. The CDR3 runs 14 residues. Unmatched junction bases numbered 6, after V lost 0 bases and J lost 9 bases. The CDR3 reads CASSVVTSGAEQFF. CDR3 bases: TGTGCCAGCAGCGTAGTAACCAGCGGGGCTGAGCAGTTCTTC.

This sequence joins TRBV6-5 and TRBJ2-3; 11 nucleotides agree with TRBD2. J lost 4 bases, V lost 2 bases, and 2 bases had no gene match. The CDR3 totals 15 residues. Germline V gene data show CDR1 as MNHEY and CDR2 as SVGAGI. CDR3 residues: CASSYTSGGSDTQYF. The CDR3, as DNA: TGTGCCAGCAGTTACACTAGCGGGGGTTCAGATACGCAGTATTTT.